Sequencing of this T cell receptor beta chain was carried out in a study of identifying expanded T cells in peripheral blood. Assay used: immunoSEQ multiplex PCR; TCRdb lists only in-frame clones, some missing. Of 120,000 or so clones listed, around four fifths were seen once; the top ten hold more than 2.5%. Germline V gene data show CDR1 as SNHLY and CDR2 as FYNNEI. The germline V and J ends were trimmed by 5 bases and 6 bases, with 16 bases remaining between them. CDR3 length: 14 residues. The chain uses TRBV2 and TRBJ1-1, with D possibly being TRBD1 (6 bases). This TCR derives from a person between 18 and 70 years old in good health. Sequenced material: blood. DNA for the CDR3: TGTGCCAGCAGTTTACAGGGAGGCTACGCTGAAGCTTTCTTT. It specifies CASSLQGGYAEAFF.